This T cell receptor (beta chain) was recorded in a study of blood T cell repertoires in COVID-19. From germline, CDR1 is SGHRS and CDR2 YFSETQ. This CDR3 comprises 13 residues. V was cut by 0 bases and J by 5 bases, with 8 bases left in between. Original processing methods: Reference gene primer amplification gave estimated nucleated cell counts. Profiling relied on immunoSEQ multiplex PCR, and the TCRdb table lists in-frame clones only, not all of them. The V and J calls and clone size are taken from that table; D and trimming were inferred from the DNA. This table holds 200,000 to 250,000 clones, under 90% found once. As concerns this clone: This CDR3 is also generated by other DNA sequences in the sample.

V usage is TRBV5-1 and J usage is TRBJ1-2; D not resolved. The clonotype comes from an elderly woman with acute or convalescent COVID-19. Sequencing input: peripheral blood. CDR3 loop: CASSLGQTYGYTF. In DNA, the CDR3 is TGCGCCAGCAGCTTGGGGCAGACATATGGCTACACCTTC.